Listed below are T cell receptor beta chains from one sample, sequenced in a study of blood T cell repertoires in COVID-19. Profiled with immunoSEQ multiplex PCR; TCRdb holds only in-frame clones, not every one. In the table there are approximately 68,000 clones, roughly 86% of which are singletons. The specimen sequenced was peripheral blood. These receptors originate from a woman in her fifties or sixties with acute or convalescent COVID-19. CDR3s leave out the opening cysteine and the closing phenylalanine or tryptophan.

>TRBJ1-5|TRBV7-8
ASSLARDRVQPQH
>TRBJ2-1|TRBV2
ASSVREINEQF
>TRBJ2-2|TRBV12-3/TRBV12-4
ASSRTGELF
>TRBJ1-5|TRBV7-2
ASSPRDRGSNQPQH
>TRBJ2-3|TRBV7-2
ASSYGLAGDTQY
>TRBJ2-1|TRBV7-2
ASSLASGGPSNEQF
>TRBJ1-3|TRBV15
ATSSPQEGSGNTIY
>TRBJ1-1|TRBV6-5
ASSKTGIGTEAF
>TRBJ2-1|TRBV19
ASSMGRLAGEQF
>TRBJ2-7|TRBV19
ASSKLSGLAESYEQY